This TCR beta chain was identified during a study of control samples from healthy donors and cancer patients. Assay: immunoSEQ multiplex PCR; the TCRdb copy retains only in-frame clones and omits some. The sample yields over 150,000 clones, roughly 94% seen once. Germline values: CDR1 SGHTA, CDR2 FQGNSA. This CDR3 spans 18 amino acids. Germline trimming cut 0 bases from V and 2 bases from J; bases unmatched to any gene: 6. The J gene is TRBJ2-6, the V gene TRBV7-2, with 8 positions matching TRBD1. The clonotype comes from a woman younger than 35 in good health. The sequencing input was blood. CDR3 nucleotides: TGTGCCAGCAGCTTAGCTGGACAGGGTGGGGCTGGGGCCAACGTCCTGACTTTC. It encodes CASSLAGQGGAGANVLTF.